This TCR beta chain was obtained from a study of blood T cell repertoires in COVID-19. For the study at large: Samples of COVID-19 (acute and convalescent) were obtained from the United States, Italy and Spain.

The repertoire was sequenced with immunoSEQ multiplex PCR; TCRdb's copy has only in-frame clones and lacks some. The table has about 130,000 clones, around 83% seen once. Sequenced: peripheral blood. The TCR originated in a woman in her fifties or sixties with acute or convalescent COVID-19.

CDR3 bases: TGTGCCAGTAGTCAACTAGCGGGGGTGATTTTTGAGCAGTTCTTC. Encoded protein: CASSQLAGVIFEQFF. This chain connects TRBV19 to TRBJ2-1, with 11 bases aligning to TRBD2. The germline V gene encodes CDR1 LNHDA and CDR2 SQIVND (reference sequence). The CDR3 has 15 residues. The J segment lost 9 bases and the V segment lost 5 bases, leaving 9 bases of the junction unmatched.